This is a list of T cell receptor beta chains from one sample in a study of cytomegalovirus exposure and HLA in healthy donors. Sequencing was performed with immunoSEQ multiplex PCR; in TCRdb, only in-frame clones are kept and a portion is missing. This table holds approximately 90,000 clones, more than 60% found once. The sequenced sample consisted of PBMCs. All receptors come from a boy aged 10-17 years in good health and CMV-seronegative. Each CDR3 is given with its conserved first and last residue. The D gene is left open where the match is weak. Part of the rows lack a size; the others show once, few, many or a class for expanded clones.

D gene | J gene | clone size | V gene | CDR3 protein | CDR3 DNA
. | TRBJ1-6 | . | TRBV25-1 | CASRDSYSPLHF | TGTGCCAGCAGGGACAGCTATTCACCCCTCCACTTT
TRBD1 | TRBJ1-5 | . | TRBV4-1 | CASSQGRQGGEPQHF | TGCGCCAGCAGCCAAGGCAGACAGGGTGGGGAGCCCCAGCATTTT
TRBD1 | TRBJ2-1 | once | TRBV5-4 | CASSGTGPYNEQFF | TGTGCCAGCAGCGGGACAGGGCCCTACAATGAGCAGTTCTTC
. | TRBJ2-1 | . | TRBV25-1 | CASTGGGRHYNEQFF | TGTGCCAGCACGGGAGGGGGCAGACATTACAATGAGCAGTTCTTC
. | TRBJ1-4 | . | TRBV19 | CASSIGGSREKLFF | TGTGCCAGTAGTATAGGAGGGAGTCGAGAAAAACTGTTTTTT
. | TRBJ1-1 | . | TRBV14 | CASSQDGEWATEAFF | TGTGCCAGCAGCCAAGATGGCGAATGGGCCACTGAAGCTTTCTTT
. | TRBJ1-1 | . | TRBV27 | CASSLGAGTEAFF | TGTGCCAGCAGTTTAGGGGCCGGGACTGAAGCTTTCTTT
. | TRBJ2-5 | . | TRBV15 | CAISFAGTQETQYF | TGTGCCATTTCCTTTGCGGGAACCCAAGAGACCCAGTACTTC
. | TRBJ1-6 | . | TRBV19 | CASRTLGNNSPLHF | TGTGCCAGTAGGACTCTTGGCAATAATTCACCCCTCCACTTT
TRBD1 | TRBJ2-7 | . | TRBV15 | CATSTLAGGYEQYF | TGTGCCACCAGCACCCTGGCAGGGGGCTACGAGCAGTACTTC
TRBD1 | TRBJ1-4 | once | TRBV9 | CASSGNSGTGTEKLFF | TGTGCCAGCAGTGGTAACTCCGGGACAGGGACTGAAAAACTGTTTTTT
TRBD1 | TRBJ2-7 | . | TRBV16 | CASSYIGTASGYEQYF | TGTGCCAGCAGCTATATTGGGACAGCCTCAGGCTACGAGCAGTACTTC
TRBD2 | TRBJ2-3 | once | TRBV6-5 | CASSSPEVRERYF | TGTGCCAGCAGTTCTCCCGAGGTGCGGGAGAGGTATTTT
TRBD1 | TRBJ2-7 | . | TRBV6-5 | CASSGTGGNYEQYF | TGTGCCAGCAGTGGGACAGGGGGGAACTACGAGCAGTACTTC
TRBD1 | TRBJ2-2 | . | TRBV28 | CASSTRRQGLYGELFF | TGTGCCAGCAGTACTCGGAGACAGGGGTTGTACGGGGAGCTGTTTTTT
. | TRBJ2-7 | . | TRBV7-9 | CASSPLESPYEQYF | TGTGCCAGCAGCCCTCTAGAATCACCCTACGAGCAGTACTTC
TRBD1 | TRBJ2-7 | . | TRBV28 | CASTILTRDRVYEQYF | TGTGCCAGCACGATACTAACCCGGGACAGGGTGTACGAGCAGTACTTC
. | TRBJ1-5 | . | TRBV28 | CASRPRSSQPQHF | TGTGCCAGCAGACCGCGCTCCTCACAGCCCCAGCATTTT
. | TRBJ1-1 | few | TRBV6-1 | CASSEWREAFF | TGTGCCAGCAGTGAATGGAGGGAAGCTTTCTTT
TRBD2 | TRBJ2-2 | . | TRBV5-4 | CASSLGAGLAGTGELFF | TGTGCCAGCAGCTTGGGGGCGGGACTAGCGGGGACCGGGGAGCTGTTTTTT
. | TRBJ2-5 | . | TRBV7-2 | CASSLSLGGGETQYF | TGTGCCAGCAGCTTAAGTCTGGGAGGTGGAGAGACCCAGTACTTC
TRBD1 | TRBJ2-5 | . | TRBV30 | CAWSVGTGQETQYF | TGTGCCTGGAGTGTAGGGACAGGGCAAGAGACCCAGTACTTC
TRBD2 | TRBJ2-1 | . | TRBV29-1 | CSVSAGASYNEQFF | TGCAGCGTCTCAGCGGGAGCCTCCTACAATGAGCAGTTCTTC
TRBD1 | TRBJ2-3 | . | TRBV7-9 | CASSWTGTDTQYF | TGTGCCAGCAGCTGGACAGGGACAGATACGCAGTATTTT
. | TRBJ1-2 | once | TRBV5-1 | CASSLATAYGYTF | TGCGCCAGCAGCTTGGCTACAGCCTATGGCTACACCTTC
. | TRBJ2-5 | . | TRBV29-1 | CSVGTTGKTQYF | TGCAGCGTTGGTACCACAGGGAAGACCCAGTACTTC
TRBD1 | TRBJ1-2 | . | TRBV7-6 | CASSLGYRGGRGYTF | TGTGCCAGCAGCTTAGGGTATAGAGGGGGCAGGGGCTACACCTTC
. | TRBJ1-5 | . | TRBV30 | CAWSVTGGDQPQHF | TGTGCCTGGAGTGTAACCGGGGGAGATCAGCCCCAGCATTTT